These T cell receptor beta chains were read from a single sample in a study of shared clonotypes between healthy human individuals. Produced via immunoSEQ multiplex PCR; TCRdb's table is partial and in-frame only. The repertoire holds about 610,000 clones, with roughly 97% as singletons. The sequenced material came from naive CD4+ T cells sorted from blood. The source is a woman in her 30s in good health. The CDR3 runs from the conserved cysteine through the conserved F or W. D genes are given only for firm matches. Only some rows state a clone size, as once, few, many or a class for expanded clones.

D gene: NA; clone size: NA; J gene: TRBJ1-2; V gene: TRBV5-8; CDR3 length: 14; CDR3 DNA: TGTGCCAGCAGCTTGTGGCAGGAGGACTATGGCTACACCTTC; CDR3 protein: CASSLWQEDYGYTF
D gene: NA; clone size: once; J gene: TRBJ1-2; V gene: TRBV28; CDR3 length: 17; CDR3 DNA: TGTGCCAGCAGTGTCAGTGGGGAGGCCCGTCCTAATACGGGCTACACCTTC; CDR3 protein: CASSVSGEARPNTGYTF
D gene: TRBD2; clone size: NA; J gene: TRBJ2-3; V gene: TRBV28; CDR3 length: 15; CDR3 DNA: TGTGCCAGCAGTTCTCGCGGGAGGGGGGGAGATACGCAGTATTTT; CDR3 protein: CASSSRGRGGDTQYF
D gene: TRBD1; clone size: NA; J gene: TRBJ2-2; V gene: TRBV7-9; CDR3 length: 15; CDR3 DNA: TGTGCCAGCAGCTTCCGGGACAGTAACACCGGGGAGCTGTTTTTT; CDR3 protein: CASSFRDSNTGELFF
D gene: TRBD2; clone size: once; J gene: TRBJ2-7; V gene: TRBV25-1; CDR3 length: 14; CDR3 DNA: TGTGCCAGCAGTGTTCTAGCGGGAGTATCCGAGCAGTACTTC; CDR3 protein: CASSVLAGVSEQYF
D gene: TRBD2; clone size: NA; J gene: TRBJ2-3; V gene: TRBV6-6; CDR3 length: 14; CDR3 DNA: TGTGCCAGCAAGGGACTACACAGCACAGATACGCAGTATTTT; CDR3 protein: CASKGLHSTDTQYF
D gene: TRBD1; clone size: NA; J gene: TRBJ1-3; V gene: TRBV5-1; CDR3 length: 13; CDR3 DNA: TGCGCCAGCGCAACAGGGGCAGCGGACACCATATATTTT; CDR3 protein: CASATGAADTIYF
D gene: TRBD1; clone size: NA; J gene: TRBJ2-3; V gene: TRBV29-1; CDR3 length: 16; CDR3 DNA: TGCAGCGTTTTCGGGGGACAGGGGAGGGGCACAGATACGCAGTATTTT; CDR3 protein: CSVFGGQGRGTDTQYF
D gene: NA; clone size: NA; J gene: TRBJ2-2; V gene: TRBV5-8; CDR3 length: 16; CDR3 DNA: TGTGCCAGCAGCCCAGGACGGTTTTGGGGCGCCGGGGAGCTGTTTTTT; CDR3 protein: CASSPGRFWGAGELFF
D gene: NA; clone size: NA; J gene: TRBJ2-7; V gene: TRBV5-5; CDR3 length: 14; CDR3 DNA: TGTGCCAGCCTGCCCCGGGGAGACCTGTACGAGCAGTACTTC; CDR3 protein: CASLPRGDLYEQYF
D gene: NA; clone size: NA; J gene: TRBJ1-2; V gene: TRBV28; CDR3 length: 12; CDR3 DNA: TGTGCCGGAAGCACGGGGTTCTATGGCTACACCTTC; CDR3 protein: CAGSTGFYGYTF
D gene: TRBD1; clone size: once; J gene: TRBJ1-2; V gene: TRBV19; CDR3 length: 15; CDR3 DNA: TGTGCCAGTAGTAAAACCGGGACAGGGGCCGATGGCTACACCTTC; CDR3 protein: CASSKTGTGADGYTF
D gene: TRBD1; clone size: NA; J gene: TRBJ1-2; V gene: TRBV30; CDR3 length: 17; CDR3 DNA: TGTGCCTGGAGTCCGACCGCCGGGACAGGCGAGGACTATGGCTACACCTTC; CDR3 protein: CAWSPTAGTGEDYGYTF
D gene: TRBD2; clone size: NA; J gene: TRBJ2-7; V gene: TRBV7-9; CDR3 length: 15; CDR3 DNA: TGTGCCAGCAGCTTAGTCGGGACTAGCGGCTACGAGCAGTACTTC; CDR3 protein: CASSLVGTSGYEQYF
D gene: NA; clone size: NA; J gene: TRBJ2-3; V gene: TRBV5-4; CDR3 length: 13; CDR3 DNA: TGTGCCAGCGAGTTAGCGGGCACAGATACGCAGTATTTT; CDR3 protein: CASELAGTDTQYF
D gene: NA; clone size: once; J gene: TRBJ2-1; V gene: TRBV7-2; CDR3 length: 13; CDR3 DNA: TGTGCCAGCAGCTTAGGTTCCTACAATGAGCAGTTCTTC; CDR3 protein: CASSLGSYNEQFF
D gene: NA; clone size: NA; J gene: TRBJ2-1; V gene: TRBV9; CDR3 length: 13; CDR3 DNA: TGTGCCAGCAGCTTCAGCTCCTACAATGAGCAGTTCTTC; CDR3 protein: CASSFSSYNEQFF
D gene: NA; clone size: NA; J gene: TRBJ1-2; V gene: TRBV18; CDR3 length: 13; CDR3 DNA: TGTGCCAGCTCACGAAGGGATTTATTGGGCTACACCTTC; CDR3 protein: CASSRRDLLGYTF
D gene: NA; clone size: NA; J gene: TRBJ1-2; V gene: TRBV7-9; CDR3 length: 13; CDR3 DNA: TGTGCCAGCAGCTTAGGGGGAGACTATGGCTACACCTTC; CDR3 protein: CASSLGGDYGYTF
D gene: NA; clone size: NA; J gene: TRBJ2-7; V gene: TRBV6-1; CDR3 length: 14; CDR3 DNA: TGTGCCAGCAGTGACGACAGCGTCGTCTACGAGCAGTACTTC; CDR3 protein: CASSDDSVVYEQYF
D gene: NA; clone size: NA; J gene: TRBJ2-5; V gene: TRBV5-1; CDR3 length: 11; CDR3 DNA: TGCGCCAGCACCAACCGTGAGACCCAGTACTTC; CDR3 protein: CASTNRETQYF
D gene: TRBD2; clone size: once; J gene: TRBJ2-7; V gene: TRBV28; CDR3 length: 18; CDR3 DNA: TGTGCCAGCAGCTTGATAAGGGAAGCGGGAGGACTAACCTACGAGCAGTACTTC; CDR3 protein: CASSLIREAGGLTYEQYF
D gene: NA; clone size: NA; J gene: TRBJ2-1; V gene: TRBV7-2; CDR3 length: 16; CDR3 DNA: TGTGCCAGCAGTTTACTAGTCCATGATCCGGCGGTCGAGCAGTTCTTC; CDR3 protein: CASSLLVHDPAVEQFF
D gene: NA; clone size: NA; J gene: TRBJ2-3; V gene: TRBV5-4; CDR3 length: 13; CDR3 DNA: TGTGCCAGCAGCTTCCAGCGGGCAGATACGCAGTATTTT; CDR3 protein: CASSFQRADTQYF
D gene: NA; clone size: NA; J gene: TRBJ2-2; V gene: TRBV5-1; CDR3 length: 16; CDR3 DNA: TGCGCCAGCCGGCGGACAATGCCCTCGGACACCGGGGAGCTGTTTTTT; CDR3 protein: CASRRTMPSDTGELFF
D gene: TRBD1; clone size: NA; J gene: TRBJ1-5; V gene: TRBV19; CDR3 length: 15; CDR3 DNA: TGTGCCAGTAGCGGGACAGGGGCTAGCAATCAGCCCCAGCATTTT; CDR3 protein: CASSGTGASNQPQHF
D gene: TRBD1; clone size: NA; J gene: TRBJ2-3; V gene: TRBV7-9; CDR3 length: 15; CDR3 DNA: TGTGCCAGCAGCGAACCCAGGGGGAGCGCAGATACGCAGTATTTT; CDR3 protein: CASSEPRGSADTQYF
D gene: NA; clone size: NA; J gene: TRBJ1-4; V gene: TRBV28; CDR3 length: 15; CDR3 DNA: TGTGCCAGCAGTTTATTTCGGCGCTTTGATGAAAAACTGTTTTTT; CDR3 protein: CASSLFRRFDEKLFF
D gene: TRBD1; clone size: NA; J gene: TRBJ2-7; V gene: TRBV5-1; CDR3 length: 17; CDR3 DNA: TGCGCCAGCAGCTTGGGGCACAGGGGGGCGTTCACCTACGAGCAGTACTTC; CDR3 protein: CASSLGHRGAFTYEQYF
D gene: TRBD1; clone size: NA; J gene: TRBJ2-2; V gene: TRBV5-4; CDR3 length: 13; CDR3 DNA: TGTGCCAGCAGCTGGACAGGCCCCGGGGAGCTGTTTTTT; CDR3 protein: CASSWTGPGELFF
D gene: NA; clone size: NA; J gene: TRBJ2-7; V gene: TRBV5-1; CDR3 length: 14; CDR3 DNA: TGCGCCAGCAGCTTCGGAGGGGCTACCTACGAGCAGTACTTC; CDR3 protein: CASSFGGATYEQYF
D gene: TRBD1; clone size: NA; J gene: TRBJ1-2; V gene: TRBV25-1; CDR3 length: 14; CDR3 DNA: TGTGCCAGCAGTGAATCGAGACAGGGGGATGGCTACACCTTC; CDR3 protein: CASSESRQGDGYTF
D gene: NA; clone size: NA; J gene: TRBJ1-5; V gene: TRBV19; CDR3 length: 13; CDR3 DNA: TGTGCCAGTAGTATTTCCACGGATCAGCCCCAGCATTTT; CDR3 protein: CASSISTDQPQHF
D gene: NA; clone size: NA; J gene: TRBJ1-1; V gene: TRBV28; CDR3 length: 16; CDR3 DNA: TGTGCCAGCAGTTTGATTACAGCCTCCGGAACCGTTGAAGCTTTCTTT; CDR3 protein: CASSLITASGTVEAFF
D gene: NA; clone size: NA; J gene: TRBJ2-1; V gene: TRBV6-5; CDR3 length: 15; CDR3 DNA: TGTGCCAGCAGAGCGACGGCTAACTCCTACAATGAGCAGTTCTTC; CDR3 protein: CASRATANSYNEQFF
D gene: TRBD1; clone size: NA; J gene: TRBJ2-1; V gene: TRBV2; CDR3 length: 13; CDR3 DNA: TGTGCCAGCGCAGGGGGCGCCTACAATGAGCAGTTCTTC; CDR3 protein: CASAGGAYNEQFF
D gene: NA; clone size: NA; J gene: TRBJ1-6; V gene: TRBV6-1; CDR3 length: 15; CDR3 DNA: TGTGCCAGCAGTGAAGTATCGAGGTATAATTCACCCCTCCACTTT; CDR3 protein: CASSEVSRYNSPLHF
D gene: NA; clone size: NA; J gene: TRBJ2-6; V gene: TRBV7-3; CDR3 length: 17; CDR3 DNA: TGTGCCAGCAGCCTCAAAGGACGGAGCTCTGGGGCCAACGTCCTGACTTTC; CDR3 protein: CASSLKGRSSGANVLTF
D gene: TRBD1; clone size: NA; J gene: TRBJ2-7; V gene: TRBV11-2; CDR3 length: 18; CDR3 DNA: TGTGCCAGCAGCCGCCTATACTCCGGGACAGGGGGCTCCTACGAGCAGTACTTC; CDR3 protein: CASSRLYSGTGGSYEQYF
D gene: TRBD1; clone size: NA; J gene: TRBJ1-4; V gene: TRBV18; CDR3 length: 16; CDR3 DNA: TGTGCCAGCTCACCCCAGGGGGCCGCAACTAATGAAAAACTGTTTTTT; CDR3 protein: CASSPQGAATNEKLFF
D gene: TRBD1; clone size: NA; J gene: TRBJ1-1; V gene: TRBV2; CDR3 length: 12; CDR3 DNA: TGTGCCAGCAGTGTTCCAGGGGGAAAAGCTTTCTTT; CDR3 protein: CASSVPGGKAFF
D gene: TRBD1; clone size: NA; J gene: TRBJ2-1; V gene: TRBV28; CDR3 length: 15; CDR3 DNA: TGTGCCAGCAGTTCTTTAGGACAGGGGCGGAATGAGCAGTTCTTC; CDR3 protein: CASSSLGQGRNEQFF
D gene: TRBD1; clone size: few; J gene: TRBJ1-5; V gene: TRBV6-1; CDR3 length: 15; CDR3 DNA: TGTGCCAGCAGTGAATCGGGACAGGTCAATCAGCCCCAGCATTTT; CDR3 protein: CASSESGQVNQPQHF
D gene: TRBD1; clone size: NA; J gene: TRBJ1-2; V gene: TRBV2; CDR3 length: 11; CDR3 DNA: TGTGCCAGCGGGACAGGGCCCGGCTACACCTTC; CDR3 protein: CASGTGPGYTF
D gene: NA; clone size: NA; J gene: TRBJ1-2; V gene: TRBV5-1; CDR3 length: 15; CDR3 DNA: TGCGCCAGCAGCTTGTACCAGGGGCATCAAGGTGGCTACACCTTC; CDR3 protein: CASSLYQGHQGGYTF